This T cell receptor beta chain was documented in a study of cytomegalovirus exposure and HLA in healthy donors. Broader study findings: The investigators catalogued some 160 TCR beta chains as cytomegalovirus-associated. Rare TCR sequences predominated, though certain public TCRs were found in many donors. According to reports, the classifier identified cytomegalovirus status with high specificity and sensitivity.

On this clone itself: Its antigen is unidentified.

The assay was immunoSEQ multiplex PCR, and TCRdb's table has in-frame clones only and misses some. Of hundreds of thousands of clones detected, roughly 88% appear once; the ten largest clones hold around 0.8%. The donors were part of the validation cohort, which consisted of some 120 subjects and was separate from the first cohort of 600 to 850 subjects. Germline V gene sequence: CDR1 MGHRA, CDR2 YSYEKL. Between the trimmed V and J ends, which lost 0 bases and 2 bases, there was a span of 11 bases. The CDR3 sequence is 17 residues long. The chain employs TRBV4-1 and TRBJ1-6; D gene unclear. The clonotype originates from a young woman in good health and CMV-seronegative. Material for sequencing was PBMCs. The CDR3 sequence is CASSQDNGGPYNSPLHF. In DNA, the CDR3 is TGCGCCAGCAGCCAAGATAATGGCGGCCCCTATAATTCACCCCTCCACTTT.